These T cell receptor beta chains were read from a single sample in a study of blood T cell repertoires in COVID-19. The table came from immunoSEQ multiplex PCR; TCRdb's copy has only in-frame clones and leaves some out. The sample shows approximately 85,000 clones, approximately 92% of them seen only once. The specimen was peripheral blood. Receptors originate from a woman between 55 and 75 years old with active COVID-19. Both conserved end residues are part of each CDR3. The order of the fields is D gene, clone size, V gene, J gene, CDR3 DNA, CDR3 protein. D genes are given only for firm matches. Clone size is not always given. Where it is, it says once, few, many or a class for expanded clones.

NA,NA,TRBV25-1,TRBJ1-2,TGTGCCAGCAGTCAAGCAGGGGATAGGGGCTACACCTTC,CASSQAGDRGYTF
NA,NA,TRBV19,TRBJ1-2,TGTGCCAGCAACGACCCGGGGGGTCCCTATGGCTACACCTTC,CASNDPGGPYGYTF
NA,NA,TRBV28,TRBJ2-5,TGTGCCAGCAGTTTATCCATCGAGACCCAGTACTTC,CASSLSIETQYF
NA,NA,TRBV4-3,TRBJ1-2,TGCGCCAGCAGCCAAGATTGGAGGGGTCCTTATGGCTACACCTTC,CASSQDWRGPYGYTF
NA,NA,TRBV2,TRBJ2-5,TGTGCCAGCAGTGAACGCTCGCTAGGACTTCGGACCCAGTACTTC,CASSERSLGLRTQYF
NA,NA,TRBV11-2,TRBJ2-7,TGTGCCAGCAGCTTAGATAGGAGGAGCGAGCAGTACTTC,CASSLDRRSEQYF
NA,NA,TRBV18,TRBJ1-2,TGTGCCAGCTCACCACCCGTACAGGGAGACGGCTATGGCTACACCTTC,CASSPPVQGDGYGYTF
TRBD1,NA,TRBV6-1,TRBJ2-7,TGTGCCAGCAGTGAAGGGGACAGATATTCGTCAGAGTACTTC,CASSEGDRYSSEYF
TRBD2,NA,TRBV7-9,TRBJ2-1,TGTGCCAGCAGCCCCGGGAGGTCGCCCTCCTACAATGAGCAGTTCTTC,CASSPGRSPSYNEQFF
NA,once,TRBV20-1,TRBJ2-2,TGCAGTGCTAGTACCGTGTCGACAGGAGAGTTCGCGAACACCGGGGAGCTGTTTTTT,CSASTVSTGEFANTGELFF
TRBD1,NA,TRBV12-3/TRBV12-4,TRBJ2-7,TGTGCCAGCAGTTTGGACAGGGCCTACGAGCAGTACTTC,CASSLDRAYEQYF
TRBD1,once,TRBV24-1,TRBJ2-3,TGTGCCACCAGTGATGGCCGGGACAGGACAAGAGATACGCAGTATTTT,CATSDGRDRTRDTQYF
TRBD1,NA,TRBV28,TRBJ1-5,TGTGCCAGCACCTTGGGACAGGGGGATCAGCCCCAGCATTTT,CASTLGQGDQPQHF
NA,NA,TRBV6-1,TRBJ2-5,TGTGCCAGCAGTGAAGCCGGCAGGGATGGGACCCAGTACTTC,CASSEAGRDGTQYF
NA,few,TRBV7-9,TRBJ1-1,TGTGCCAGCAGCTTAGACGGGACACTGAACACTGAAGCTTTCTTT,CASSLDGTLNTEAFF
TRBD1,NA,TRBV24-1,TRBJ1-2,TGTGCCACCAGTGATTCCCGACAGGGGGGTGTTAATGGCTACACCTTC,CATSDSRQGGVNGYTF
TRBD2,NA,TRBV7-9,TRBJ2-3,TGTGCCACCACACTAGCGGGAGCTACAGATACGCAGTATTTT,CATTLAGATDTQYF
NA,many,TRBV18,TRBJ1-1,TGTGCCAGCTCACCAAAGGGGCAGAACACTGAAGCTTTCTTT,CASSPKGQNTEAFF
NA,NA,TRBV5-6,TRBJ2-4,TGTGCCAGCAGCGTAGTACAGGGAGCCAAAAACATTCAGTACTTC,CASSVVQGAKNIQYF
NA,NA,TRBV6-7,TRBJ2-3,TGTGCCAGCAGTTACTTATGGGCCAGGGCTAAAGATACGCAGTATTTT,CASSYLWARAKDTQYF
NA,NA,TRBV11-2,TRBJ2-1,TGTGCCAGCAGCTTTACCGGGGGTAAGGACAATGAGCAGTTCTTC,CASSFTGGKDNEQFF
NA,NA,TRBV25-1,TRBJ1-2,TGTGCCAGCAGCCTGACAAGAGACTATGGCTACACCTTC,CASSLTRDYGYTF
NA,NA,TRBV18,TRBJ2-2,TGTGCCAGCTCAACGGGACAAGCCAACACCGGGGAGCTGTTTTTT,CASSTGQANTGELFF
NA,few,TRBV6-5,TRBJ1-5,TGTGCCAGCAGCGTAGGGGGCAATCAGCCCCAGCATTTT,CASSVGGNQPQHF
TRBD1,once,TRBV9,TRBJ1-2,TGTGCCAGCAGCCCAGGGACAGGGGGTTTCGCTAACTATGGCTACACCTTC,CASSPGTGGFANYGYTF
NA,once,TRBV6-5,TRBJ1-2,TGTGCCAGCAGTTCCGCCGGGACACCGATCAACTATGGCTACACCTTC,CASSSAGTPINYGYTF
TRBD2,once,TRBV5-4,TRBJ2-2,TGTGCCAGCAGCTTGGGTCGGGCTAGCGGGCCTTTCGCGAACACCGGGGAGCTGTTTTTT,CASSLGRASGPFANTGELFF
NA,NA,TRBV7-9,TRBJ2-7,TGTGCCAGCAGCTTTGGAGGGCACGAGCAGTACTTC,CASSFGGHEQYF
NA,NA,TRBV5-5,TRBJ2-3,TGTGCCAGCAGCTCGAGGGTCGCTGCCGGTTTTAGCACAGATACGCAGTATTTT,CASSSRVAAGFSTDTQYF